This TCR beta chain was recovered during a study of T cells in Graves' hyperthyroidism and ophthalmopathy. What was amplified from RNA transcripts were TCR beta CDR3 regions. An initial round of RT-PCR targeting the TCR CDR3 relied on the HTBI primer set. TCRdb reanalysed the multiplex PCR reads using MiXCR and keeps one entry per CDR3 protein. The sample lists hundreds of thousands of distinct CDR3 sequences; 14% were seen once. The germline V and J ends were trimmed by 10 bases and 7 bases, with 17 bases remaining between them. CDR3 length equals 13 residues. Per the germline V gene, CDR1 is MNHEY and CDR2 is SVGEGT.

Input material: blood. This chain links TRBV6-2 or TRBV6-3 with TRBJ2-1; a weak D match, TRBD2 (6 bases). The TCR originated in a woman aged 45 to 65 with Graves' ophthalmopathy. CDR3 sequence reads: CAIHQSGVNEQFF. The CDR3 nucleotides are TGTGCCATTCACCAGTCGGGAGTAAATGAGCAGTTCTTC.